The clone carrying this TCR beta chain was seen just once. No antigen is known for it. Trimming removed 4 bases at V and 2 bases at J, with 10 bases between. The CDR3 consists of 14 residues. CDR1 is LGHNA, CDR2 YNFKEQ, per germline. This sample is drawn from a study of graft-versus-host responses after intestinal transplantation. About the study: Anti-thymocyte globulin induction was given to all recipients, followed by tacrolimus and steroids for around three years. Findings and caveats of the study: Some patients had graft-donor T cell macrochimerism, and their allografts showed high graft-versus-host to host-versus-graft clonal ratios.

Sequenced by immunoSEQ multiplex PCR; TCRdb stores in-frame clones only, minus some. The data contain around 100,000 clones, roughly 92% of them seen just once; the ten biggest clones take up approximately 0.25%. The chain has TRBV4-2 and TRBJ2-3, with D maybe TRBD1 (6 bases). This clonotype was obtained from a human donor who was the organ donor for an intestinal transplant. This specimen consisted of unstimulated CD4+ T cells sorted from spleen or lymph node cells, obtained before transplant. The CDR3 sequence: CASSRSGATDTQYF. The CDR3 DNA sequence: TGTGCCAGCAGCCGATCAGGGGCCACAGATACGCAGTATTTT.